This T cell receptor beta chain was obtained from a study of cytomegalovirus exposure and HLA in healthy donors. Concerning this clone itself: Its antigen is unknown.

PCR employed 60 Vbeta and 13 Jbeta primers. Repertoires were generated with immunoSEQ multiplex PCR, while TCRdb's copy carries only in-frame clones and drops some. Here the sample spans fewer than 110,000 clones, less than 85% being singletons. The germline V and J ends were trimmed by 0 bases and 0 bases, with 10 bases remaining between them. Germline V gene data show CDR1 as SGHRS and CDR2 as YFSETQ. This CDR3 has 16 amino acids. Study-level results: In vitro, three CMV-associated chains proved specific for CMV antigens. Later analysis suggested most CMV-associated TCR beta chains were HLA-restricted. Later analysis indicated greater clonal expansion among HLA-associated TCR beta chains than among equally common other chains.

The source material was PBMCs. The TCR sequence derives from a woman in her thirties or forties in good health and CMV-seropositive. J is TRBJ1-3 and V is TRBV5-1; the D is unclear. In nucleotides, the CDR3 is TGCGCCAGCAGCTTGGCCGACTCACGCTCTGGAAACACCATATATTTT. Residues: CASSLADSRSGNTIYF.